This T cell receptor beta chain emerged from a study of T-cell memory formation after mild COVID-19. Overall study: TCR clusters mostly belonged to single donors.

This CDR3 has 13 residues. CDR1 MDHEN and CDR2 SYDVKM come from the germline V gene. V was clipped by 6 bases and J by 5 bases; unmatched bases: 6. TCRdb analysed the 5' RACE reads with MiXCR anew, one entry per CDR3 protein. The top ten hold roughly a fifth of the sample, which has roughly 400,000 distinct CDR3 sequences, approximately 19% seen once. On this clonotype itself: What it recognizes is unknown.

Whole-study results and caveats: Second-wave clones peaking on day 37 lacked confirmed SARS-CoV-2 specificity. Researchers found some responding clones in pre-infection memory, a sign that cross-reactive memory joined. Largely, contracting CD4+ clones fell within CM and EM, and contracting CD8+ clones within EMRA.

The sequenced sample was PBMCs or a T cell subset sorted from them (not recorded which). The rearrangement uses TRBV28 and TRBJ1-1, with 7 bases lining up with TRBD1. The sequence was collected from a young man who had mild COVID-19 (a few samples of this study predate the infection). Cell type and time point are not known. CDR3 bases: TGTGCCAGCAGGACGCTGACAGGGACTGAAGCTTTCTTT. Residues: CASRTLTGTEAFF. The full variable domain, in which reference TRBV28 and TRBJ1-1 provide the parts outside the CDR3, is DVKVTQSSRYLVKRTGEKVFLECVQDMDHENMFWYRQDPGLGLRLIYFSYDVKMKEKGDIPEGYSVSREKKERFSLILESASTNQTSMYLCASRTLTGTEAFFGQGTRLTVV.